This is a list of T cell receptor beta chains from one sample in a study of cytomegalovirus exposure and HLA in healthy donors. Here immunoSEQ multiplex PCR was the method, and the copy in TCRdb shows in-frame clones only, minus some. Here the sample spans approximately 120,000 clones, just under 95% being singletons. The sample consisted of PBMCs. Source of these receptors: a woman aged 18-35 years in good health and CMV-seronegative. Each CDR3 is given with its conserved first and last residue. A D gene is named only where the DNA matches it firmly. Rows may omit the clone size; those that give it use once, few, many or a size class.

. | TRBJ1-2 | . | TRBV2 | CASSDRSPVGYTF | TGTGCCAGCAGTGACAGGTCTCCAGTAGGCTACACCTTC
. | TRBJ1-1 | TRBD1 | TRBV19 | CASRRQGNTEAFF | TGTGCCAGTAGGAGACAGGGGAACACTGAAGCTTTCTTT
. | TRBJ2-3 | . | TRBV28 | CASIDPQTSTDTQYF | TGTGCCAGCATCGATCCCCAGACTAGCACAGATACGCAGTATTTT
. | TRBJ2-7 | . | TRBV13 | CASSPVQLGDEQYF | TGTGCCAGCAGCCCCGTCCAACTCGGAGACGAGCAGTACTTC
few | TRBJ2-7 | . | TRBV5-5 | CASSLGLFEQYF | TGTGCCAGCAGCTTGGGTTTATTCGAGCAGTACTTC
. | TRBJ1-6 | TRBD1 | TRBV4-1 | CASSQDWGTGSSPLHF | TGCGCCAGCAGCCAAGATTGGGGGACAGGGTCTTCACCCCTCCACTTT
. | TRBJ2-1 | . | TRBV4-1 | CASSQVSDEQFF | TGCGCCAGCAGCCAAGTTTCCGATGAGCAGTTCTTC
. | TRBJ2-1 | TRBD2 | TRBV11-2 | CASSSSGRAVNEQFF | TGTGCCAGCAGCTCAAGCGGGAGGGCAGTTAATGAGCAGTTCTTC
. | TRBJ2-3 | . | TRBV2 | CASTIEPSYTDTQYF | TGTGCCAGCACGATAGAACCAAGCTACACAGATACGCAGTATTTT
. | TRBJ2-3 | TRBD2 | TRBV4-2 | CASSKALAGGPGTDTQYF | TGTGCCAGCAGCAAAGCTCTAGCGGGGGGGCCCGGCACAGATACGCAGTATTTT
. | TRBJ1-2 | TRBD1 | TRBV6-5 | CASGKRDRAIGGYTF | TGTGCCAGCGGAAAGCGGGACAGGGCCATCGGAGGCTACACCTTC
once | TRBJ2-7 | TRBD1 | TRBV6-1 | CASIGTGTYEQYF | TGTGCCAGCATCGGGACAGGGACCTACGAGCAGTACTTC
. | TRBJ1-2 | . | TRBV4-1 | CASSQERGHSNYGYTF | TGCGCCAGCAGCCAAGAAAGGGGACACTCAAACTATGGCTACACCTTC
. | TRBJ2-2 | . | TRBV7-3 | CASSSTDYTGELFF | TGTGCCAGCAGCTCTACGGACTACACCGGGGAGCTGTTTTTT
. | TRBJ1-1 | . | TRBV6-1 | CASSRRGDTEAFF | TGTGCCAGCAGCCGACGGGGAGACACTGAAGCTTTCTTT